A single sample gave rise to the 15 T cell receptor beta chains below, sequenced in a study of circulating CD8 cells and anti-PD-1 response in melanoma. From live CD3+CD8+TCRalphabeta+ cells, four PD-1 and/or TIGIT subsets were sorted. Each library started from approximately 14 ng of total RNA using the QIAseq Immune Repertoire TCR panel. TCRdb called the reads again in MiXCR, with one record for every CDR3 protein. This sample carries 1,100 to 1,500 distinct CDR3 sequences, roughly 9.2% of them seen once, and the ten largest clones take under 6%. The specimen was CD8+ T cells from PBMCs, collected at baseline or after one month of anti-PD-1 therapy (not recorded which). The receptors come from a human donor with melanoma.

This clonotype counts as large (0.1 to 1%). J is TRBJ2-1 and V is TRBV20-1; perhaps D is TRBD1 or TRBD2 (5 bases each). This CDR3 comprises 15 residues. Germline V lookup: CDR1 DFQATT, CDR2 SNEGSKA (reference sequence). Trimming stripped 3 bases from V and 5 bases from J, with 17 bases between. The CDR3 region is CSASTRDGWNNEQFF. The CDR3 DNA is TGCAGTGCTAGCACCCGGGACGGATGGAACAATGAGCAGTTCTTC.

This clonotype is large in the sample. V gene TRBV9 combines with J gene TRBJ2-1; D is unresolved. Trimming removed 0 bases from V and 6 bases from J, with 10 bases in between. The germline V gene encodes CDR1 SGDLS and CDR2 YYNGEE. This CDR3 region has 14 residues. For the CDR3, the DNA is TGTGCCAGCAGCGTAGGTGGGGTCCGCAATGAGCAGTTCTTC. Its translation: CASSVGGVRNEQFF.

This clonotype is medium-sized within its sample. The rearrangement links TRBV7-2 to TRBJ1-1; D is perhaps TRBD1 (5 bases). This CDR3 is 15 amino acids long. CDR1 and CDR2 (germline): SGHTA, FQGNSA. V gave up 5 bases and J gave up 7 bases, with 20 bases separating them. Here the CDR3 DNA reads TGTGCCAGCAGCGGCACAGGAGCCCCTCGATTTGAAGCTTTCTTT. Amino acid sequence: CASSGTGAPRFEAFF.

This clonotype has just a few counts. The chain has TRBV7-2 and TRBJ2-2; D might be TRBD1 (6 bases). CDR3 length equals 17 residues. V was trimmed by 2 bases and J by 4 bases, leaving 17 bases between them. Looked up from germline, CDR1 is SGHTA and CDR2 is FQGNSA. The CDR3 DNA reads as TGTGCCAGCAGCTTACGGAACGAGTTGGGGGCCACCGGGGAGCTGTTTTTT. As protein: CASSLRNELGATGELFF.

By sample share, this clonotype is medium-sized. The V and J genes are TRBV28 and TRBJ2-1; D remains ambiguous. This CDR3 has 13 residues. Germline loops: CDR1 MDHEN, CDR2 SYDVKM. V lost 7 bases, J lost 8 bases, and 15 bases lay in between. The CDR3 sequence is CASTPLASDEQFF. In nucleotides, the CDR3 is TGTGCCAGCACCCCTCTGGCGTCGGATGAGCAGTTCTTC.

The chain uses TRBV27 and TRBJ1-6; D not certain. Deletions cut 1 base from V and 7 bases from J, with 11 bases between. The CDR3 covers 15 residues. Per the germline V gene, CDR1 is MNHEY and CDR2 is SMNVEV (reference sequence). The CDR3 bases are TGTGCCAGCAGTTTATTTGGGAATTCGAATTCACCCCTCCACTTT. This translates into CASSLFGNSNSPLHF.

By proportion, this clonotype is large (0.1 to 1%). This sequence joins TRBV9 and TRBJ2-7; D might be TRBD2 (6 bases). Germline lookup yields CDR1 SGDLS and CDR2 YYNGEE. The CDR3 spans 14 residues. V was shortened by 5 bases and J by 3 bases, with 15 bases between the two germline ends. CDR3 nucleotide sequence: TGTGCCAGCAGTCCGGCACCGGGGGTCTACGAGCAGTACTTC. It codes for CASSPAPGVYEQYF. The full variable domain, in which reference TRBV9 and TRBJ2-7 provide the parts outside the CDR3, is DSGVTQTPKHLITATGQRVTLRCSPRSGDLSVYWYQQSLDQGLQFLIQYYNGEERAKGNILERFSAQQFPDLHSELNLSSLELGDSALYFCASSPAPGVYEQYFGPGTRLTVT.

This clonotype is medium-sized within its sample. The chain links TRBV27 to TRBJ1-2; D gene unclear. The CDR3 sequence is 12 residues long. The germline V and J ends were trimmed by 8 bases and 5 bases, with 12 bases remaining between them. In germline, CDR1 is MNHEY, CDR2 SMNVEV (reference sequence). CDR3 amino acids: CASLSPEYGYTF. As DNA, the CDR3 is TGTGCCAGCCTCTCCCCTGAATATGGCTACACCTTC.

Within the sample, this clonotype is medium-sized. The CDR3 DNA sequence: TGTGCCAGCAGCTTAGCGCAGTCCTACGAGCAGTACTTC. Translated: CASSLAQSYEQYF. The chain uses TRBV7-2 and TRBJ2-7; D unresolved. The length of the CDR3 is 13 residues. CDR1 SGHTA and CDR2 FQGNSA come from the germline V gene. The ends were cut back, 0 bases at V and 1 base at J, with 4 bases in the middle.

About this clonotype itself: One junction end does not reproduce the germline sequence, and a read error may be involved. The CDR3 region is CAGSLASSAGLEWDTEAFF. In DNA form, the CDR3 reads TGTGCCGGCAGCTTAGCTAGTAGTGCAGGGCTGGAGTGGGACACTGAAGCTTTCTTT. This sequence joins TRBV7-9 and TRBJ1-1, with D perhaps TRBD1 (5 bases). The CDR3 is made up of 19 amino acids. CDR1 and CDR2 (germline): SEHNR, FQNEAQ (reference sequence).

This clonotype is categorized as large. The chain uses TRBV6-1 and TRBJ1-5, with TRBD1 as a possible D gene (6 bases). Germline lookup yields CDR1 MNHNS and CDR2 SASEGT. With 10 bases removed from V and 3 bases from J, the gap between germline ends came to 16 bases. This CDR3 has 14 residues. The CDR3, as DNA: TGTGCCACGACGGTGGGGGCTTTCAATCAGCCCCAGCATTTT. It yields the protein CATTVGAFNQPQHF.

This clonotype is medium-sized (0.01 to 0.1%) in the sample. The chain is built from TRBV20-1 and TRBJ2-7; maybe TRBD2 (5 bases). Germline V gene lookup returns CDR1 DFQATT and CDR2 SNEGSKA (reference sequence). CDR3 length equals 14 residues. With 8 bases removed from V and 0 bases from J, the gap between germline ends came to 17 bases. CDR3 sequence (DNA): TGCAGTACCCCCCGCATCGCGGGCTCCTACGAGCAGTACTTC. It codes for CSTPRIAGSYEQYF.

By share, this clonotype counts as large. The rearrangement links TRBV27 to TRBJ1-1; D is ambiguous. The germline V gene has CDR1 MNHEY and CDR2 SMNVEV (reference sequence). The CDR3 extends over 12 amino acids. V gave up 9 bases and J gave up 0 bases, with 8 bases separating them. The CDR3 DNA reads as TGTGCCAGTGAAGGATTGAACACTGAAGCTTTCTTT. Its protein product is CASEGLNTEAFF.

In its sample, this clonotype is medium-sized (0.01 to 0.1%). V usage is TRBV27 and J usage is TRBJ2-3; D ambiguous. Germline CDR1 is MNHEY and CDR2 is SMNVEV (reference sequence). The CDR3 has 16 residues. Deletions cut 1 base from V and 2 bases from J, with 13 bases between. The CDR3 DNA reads TGTGCCAGCAGTTTATTCTACGTGACGGCCACAGATACGCAGTATTTT. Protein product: CASSLFYVTATDTQYF.

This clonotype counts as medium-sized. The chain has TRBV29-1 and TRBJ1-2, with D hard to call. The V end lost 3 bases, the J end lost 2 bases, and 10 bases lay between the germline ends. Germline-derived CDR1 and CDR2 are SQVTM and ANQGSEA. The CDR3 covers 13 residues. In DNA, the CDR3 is TGCAGCGTTGATTGGGCGGGGAACTATGGCTACACCTTC. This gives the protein CSVDWAGNYGYTF.